What follows is one T cell receptor (beta chain) and its context. The sample is drawn from a study of beta chain features in type 1 diabetes. Sequencing targeted expressed TCRB transcripts, as all isolated RNA had been reverse transcribed. Sequencing used immunoSEQ multiplex PCR; TCRdb keeps in-frame clones, though not all of them. The sample holds roughly 500,000 clones, approximately 31% seen once. This TCR derives from a man aged 18 to 30 in good health. The sequencing input was naive CD4+ T cells from blood.

In DNA, the CDR3 is TGTGCCAGCAGCCCTCGGGCAGGGGCAAGCTATGGCTACACCTTC. Amino acid sequence: CASSPRAGASYGYTF. The chain is built from TRBV25-1 and TRBJ1-2, with D perhaps matching TRBD1 (6 bases). Trimming cost V 6 bases and J 4 bases, with 18 bases left between them. CDR1 MGHDK and CDR2 SYGVNS come from the germline V gene. CDR3 length: 15 amino acids.